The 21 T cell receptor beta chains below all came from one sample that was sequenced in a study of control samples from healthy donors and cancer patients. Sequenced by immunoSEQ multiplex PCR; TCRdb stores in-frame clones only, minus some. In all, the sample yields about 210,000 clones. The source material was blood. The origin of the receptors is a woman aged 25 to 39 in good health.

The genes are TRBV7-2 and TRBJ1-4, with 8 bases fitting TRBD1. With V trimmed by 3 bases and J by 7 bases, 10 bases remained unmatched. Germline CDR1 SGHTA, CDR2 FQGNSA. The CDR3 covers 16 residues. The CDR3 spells CASSFSPTGAGEKLFF. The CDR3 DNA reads TGTGCCAGCAGCTTTTCACCGACAGGGGCGGGTGAAAAACTGTTTTTT.

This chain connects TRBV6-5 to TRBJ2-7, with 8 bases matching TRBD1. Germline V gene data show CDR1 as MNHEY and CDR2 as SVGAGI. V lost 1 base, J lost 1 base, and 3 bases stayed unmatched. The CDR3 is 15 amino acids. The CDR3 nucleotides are TGTGCCAGCAGTTACTTGGACAGGGAATCCTACGAGCAGTACTTC. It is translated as CASSYLDRESYEQYF.

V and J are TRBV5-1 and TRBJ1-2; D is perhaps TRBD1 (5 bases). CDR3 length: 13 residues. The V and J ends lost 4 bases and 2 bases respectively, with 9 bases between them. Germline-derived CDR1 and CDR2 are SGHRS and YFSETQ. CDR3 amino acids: CASSNRGNYGYTF. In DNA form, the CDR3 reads TGCGCCAGCAGCAACCGGGGGAACTATGGCTACACCTTC.

DNA of the CDR3: TGTGCCAGCAGTACAGGGGGCAAGTATTGGCCCCAGCATTTT. This sequence encodes CASSTGGKYWPQHF. The V call is TRBV11-2, the J call TRBJ1-5; 9 positions agree with TRBD1. V trimming: 6 bases; J trimming: 9 bases; junction bases outside the gene matches: 9. Germline CDR1 is SGHAT and CDR2 is FQNNGV. This CDR3 is 14 amino acids long.

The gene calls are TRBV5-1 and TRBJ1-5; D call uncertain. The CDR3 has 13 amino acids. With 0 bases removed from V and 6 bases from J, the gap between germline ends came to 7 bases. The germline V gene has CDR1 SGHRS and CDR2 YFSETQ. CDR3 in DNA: TGCGCCAGCAGCTTGGAACCATTTCAGCCCCAGCATTTT. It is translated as CASSLEPFQPQHF.

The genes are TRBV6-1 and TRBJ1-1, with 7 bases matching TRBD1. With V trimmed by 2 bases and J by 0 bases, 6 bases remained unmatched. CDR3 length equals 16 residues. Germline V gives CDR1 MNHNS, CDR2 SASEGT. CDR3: CASSERGQRMNTEAFF. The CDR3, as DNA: TGTGCCAGCAGTGAAAGGGGACAGAGAATGAACACTGAAGCTTTCTTT.

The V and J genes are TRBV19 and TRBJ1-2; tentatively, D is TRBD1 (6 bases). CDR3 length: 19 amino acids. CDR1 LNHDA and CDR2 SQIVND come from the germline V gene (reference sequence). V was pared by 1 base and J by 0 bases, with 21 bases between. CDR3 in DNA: TGTGCCAGTAGTATAGGTATACAGGGTTTGGAGCAAGCTAACTATGGCTACACCTTC. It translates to CASSIGIQGLEQANYGYTF.

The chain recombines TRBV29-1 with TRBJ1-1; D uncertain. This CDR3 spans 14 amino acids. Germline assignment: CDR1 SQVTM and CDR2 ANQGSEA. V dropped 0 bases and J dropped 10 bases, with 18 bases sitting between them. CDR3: CSVEDVREGMGAFF. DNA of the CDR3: TGCAGCGTTGAAGATGTGAGGGAGGGAATGGGAGCTTTCTTT. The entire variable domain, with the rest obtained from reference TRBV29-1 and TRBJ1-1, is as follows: SAVISQKPSRDICQRGTSLTIQCQVDSQVTMMFWYRQQPGQSLTLIATANQGSEATYESGFVIDKFPISRPNLTFSTLTVSNMSPEDSSIYLCSVEDVREGMGAFFGQGTRLTVV.

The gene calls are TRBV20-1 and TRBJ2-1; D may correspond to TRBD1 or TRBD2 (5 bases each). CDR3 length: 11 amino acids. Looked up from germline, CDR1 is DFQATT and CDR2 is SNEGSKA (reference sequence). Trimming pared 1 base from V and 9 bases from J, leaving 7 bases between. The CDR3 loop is CSARGGTEQFF. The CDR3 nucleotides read TGCAGTGCTAGAGGAGGGACTGAGCAGTTCTTC.

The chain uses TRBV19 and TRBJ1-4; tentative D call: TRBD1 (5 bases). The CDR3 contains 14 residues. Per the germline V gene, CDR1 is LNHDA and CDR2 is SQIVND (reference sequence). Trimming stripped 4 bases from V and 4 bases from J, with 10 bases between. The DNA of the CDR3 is TGTGCCAGTAGTACGGGACGGGTTAATGAAAAACTGTTTTTT. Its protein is CASSTGRVNEKLFF.

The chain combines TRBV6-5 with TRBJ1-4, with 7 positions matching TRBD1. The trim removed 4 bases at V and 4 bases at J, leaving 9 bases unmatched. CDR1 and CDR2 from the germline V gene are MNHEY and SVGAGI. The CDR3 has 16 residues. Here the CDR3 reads CASSSSPGQINEKLFF. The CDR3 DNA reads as TGTGCCAGCAGTTCCTCTCCGGGACAGATTAATGAAAAACTGTTTTTT.

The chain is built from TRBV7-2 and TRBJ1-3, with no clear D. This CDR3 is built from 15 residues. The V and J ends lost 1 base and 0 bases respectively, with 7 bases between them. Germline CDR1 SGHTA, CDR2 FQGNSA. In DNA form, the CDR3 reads TGTGCCAGCAGCTTAGACAGTACCTCTGGAAACACCATATATTTT. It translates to CASSLDSTSGNTIYF.

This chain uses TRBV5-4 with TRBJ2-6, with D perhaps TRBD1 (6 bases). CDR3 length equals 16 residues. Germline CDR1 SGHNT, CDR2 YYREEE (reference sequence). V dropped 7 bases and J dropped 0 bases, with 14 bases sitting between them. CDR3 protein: CASRRLGHSGANVLTF. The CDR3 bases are TGTGCCAGCCGTAGGTTGGGACACTCTGGGGCCAACGTCCTGACTTTC.

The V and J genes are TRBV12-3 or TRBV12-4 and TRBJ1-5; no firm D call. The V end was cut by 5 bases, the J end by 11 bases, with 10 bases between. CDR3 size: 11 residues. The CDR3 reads CASSPGRAQHF. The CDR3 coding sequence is TGTGCCAGCAGTCCCGGACGGGCCCAGCATTTT.

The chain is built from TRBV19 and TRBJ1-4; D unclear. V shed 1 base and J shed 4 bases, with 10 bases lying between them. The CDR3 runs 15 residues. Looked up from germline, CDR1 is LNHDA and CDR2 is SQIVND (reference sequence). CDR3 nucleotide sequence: TGTGCCAGTAGTATAGTCGGATCCTTTAATGAAAAACTGTTTTTT. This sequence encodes CASSIVGSFNEKLFF.

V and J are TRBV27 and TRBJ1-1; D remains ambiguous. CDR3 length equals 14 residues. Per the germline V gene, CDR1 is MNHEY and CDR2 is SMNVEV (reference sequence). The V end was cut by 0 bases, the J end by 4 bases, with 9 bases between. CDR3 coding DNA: TGTGCCAGCAGTTTATCTCGGGGTTTCACTGAAGCTTTCTTT. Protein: CASSLSRGFTEAFF.

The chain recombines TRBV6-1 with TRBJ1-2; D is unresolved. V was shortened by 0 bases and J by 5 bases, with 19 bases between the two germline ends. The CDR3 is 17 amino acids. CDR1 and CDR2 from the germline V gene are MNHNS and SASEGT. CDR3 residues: CASSEANQSGYIYGYTF. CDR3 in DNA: TGTGCCAGCAGTGAAGCTAACCAGAGCGGCTATATTTATGGCTACACCTTC.

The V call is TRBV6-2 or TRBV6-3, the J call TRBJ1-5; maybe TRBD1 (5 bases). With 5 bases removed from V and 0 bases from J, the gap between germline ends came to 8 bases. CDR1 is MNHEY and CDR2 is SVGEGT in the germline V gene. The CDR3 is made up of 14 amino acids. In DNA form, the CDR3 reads TGTGCCAGCAGTGCAGGGTATAGCAATCAGCCCCAGCATTTT. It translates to CASSAGYSNQPQHF.

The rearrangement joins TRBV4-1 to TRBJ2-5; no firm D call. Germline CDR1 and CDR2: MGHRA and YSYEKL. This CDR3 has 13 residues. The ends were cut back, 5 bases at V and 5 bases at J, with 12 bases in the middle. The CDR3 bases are TGCGCCAGCAGCGACCGATTTGCGGAGACCCAGTACTTC. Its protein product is CASSDRFAETQYF.

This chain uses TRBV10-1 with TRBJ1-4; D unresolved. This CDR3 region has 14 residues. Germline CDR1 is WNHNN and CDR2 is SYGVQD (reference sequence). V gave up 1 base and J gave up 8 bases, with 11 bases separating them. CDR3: CASSELRHGEKLFF. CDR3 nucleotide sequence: TGCGCCAGCAGTGAGTTAAGGCACGGCGAAAAACTGTTTTTT.

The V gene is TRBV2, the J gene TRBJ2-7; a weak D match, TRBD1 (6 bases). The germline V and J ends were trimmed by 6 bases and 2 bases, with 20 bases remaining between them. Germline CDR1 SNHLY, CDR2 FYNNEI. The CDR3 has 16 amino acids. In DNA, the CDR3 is TGTGCCAGCAGACCTCAGACAGGACACTCCGCCTACGAGCAGTACTTC. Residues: CASRPQTGHSAYEQYF.